The clone carrying this T cell receptor (beta chain) has more than one count but fewer than ten. The sample comes from a study of human T cells and chemical hapten exposure. CDR1 and CDR2 from the germline V gene are LGHNA and YSLEER. The CDR3 is 16 residues long. V shed 0 bases and J shed 3 bases, with 14 bases lying between them. Each CDR3 protein gets one entry after TCRdb re-called the RACE reads with MiXCR. The sample lists under 450,000 distinct CDR3 sequences; around 4.8% were seen once. The sample's time point: patch test 1, 2 weeks after DPC sensitization. As for treatment: therapeutic diphenylcyclopropenone sensitization with weekly scalp DPC. Ahead of each patch test application, blood was drawn.

The chain links TRBV4-3 to TRBJ1-1; D gene unclear. This clonotype was obtained from a woman between 45 and 60 years old with alopecia areata. Some clones in this sample may be carry-over from other donors' samples. Here the sequenced sample was whole blood, taken in connection with sensitization to the hapten diphenylcyclopropenone (DPC). CDR3 DNA: TGCGCCAGCAGCCAAGAAGCCGGAGGGCTCGACACTGAAGCTTTCTTT. It specifies CASSQEAGGLDTEAFF.